These 16 T cell receptor beta chains originate from one sample sequenced in a study of blood T cell repertoires in COVID-19. Method: immunoSEQ multiplex PCR; TCRdb's copy keeps in-frame clones and lacks some. The sample yields about 300,000 clones, nearly 90% seen once. Sequenced: peripheral blood. These receptors came from a man aged 18-30 years with active or convalescent COVID-19.

This rearrangement joins TRBV18 to TRBJ1-4; 8 nucleotides line up with TRBD1. The CDR3 is 16 residues long. Germline V gene data show CDR1 as KGHSH and CDR2 as LQKENI. Trimming cost V 6 bases and J 6 bases; bases outside gene matches: 12. The CDR3 spells CASSYGTGRSDEKLFF. In DNA, the CDR3 is TGTGCCAGCTCCTACGGGACAGGAAGGTCGGATGAAAAACTGTTTTTT.

The chain has TRBV5-4 and TRBJ1-3; no definite D call. The CDR3 runs 13 residues. V lost 1 base, J lost 4 bases, and 6 bases lay in between. CDR1 SGHNT and CDR2 YYREEE come from the germline V gene (reference sequence). The chain's CDR3 is CASSLFGGNTIYF. The CDR3 bases are TGTGCCAGCAGCTTGTTCGGGGGAAACACCATATATTTT.

The chain employs TRBV6-5 and TRBJ1-1; 11 nucleotides agree with TRBD1. The CDR3 contains 15 residues. Per germline, CDR1 MNHEY and CDR2 SVGAGI. Losses at the gene ends were 4 bases for V and 5 bases for J; bases not matched to a gene: 6. The CDR3 nucleotides are TGTGCCAGCAGTTCTGGGACAGGGGGAGAAACTGAAGCTTTCTTT. This codes for CASSSGTGGETEAFF.

This clone was detected only a few times. The chain is built from TRBV27 and TRBJ2-7; the D gene is possibly TRBD2 (6 bases). Between the trimmed V and J ends, which lost 3 bases and 6 bases, there was a span of 9 bases. Germline CDR1 is MNHEY and CDR2 is SMNVEV (reference sequence). There are 12 residues in the CDR3. CDR3 sequence reads: CASSFGGSEQYF. DNA for the CDR3: TGTGCCAGCAGTTTCGGGGGTAGCGAGCAGTACTTC.

V usage is TRBV24-1 and J usage is TRBJ1-5; 7 bases fit TRBD1. The J segment lost 4 bases and the V segment lost 5 bases, leaving 7 bases of the junction unmatched. CDR1 is KGHDR, CDR2 SFDVKD, per germline. The CDR3 contains 15 residues. The CDR3: CATSVGRDRNQPQHF. CDR3 bases: TGTGCCACCAGTGTAGGCCGGGACAGAAATCAGCCCCAGCATTTT.

Only a few counts were recorded for this clone. V usage is TRBV13 and J usage is TRBJ1-2; 7 bases line up with TRBD1. This CDR3 is built from 15 residues. The junction had 7 bases not matched to a gene; V was cut back by 5 bases and J by 1 base. Germline-derived CDR1 and CDR2 are PRHDT and FYEKMQ (reference sequence). The CDR3 region is CASSPRAGGNYGYTF. The CDR3 DNA follows: TGTGCCAGCAGCCCACGGGCAGGGGGTAACTATGGCTACACCTTC.

V usage is TRBV2 and J usage is TRBJ1-1; D possibly corresponds to TRBD1 (6 bases). V shed 6 bases and J shed 3 bases, with 20 bases lying between them. Germline values: CDR1 SNHLY, CDR2 FYNNEI. The CDR3 is 16 amino acids. The CDR3 reads CASRRSGEGSDTEAFF. CDR3 in DNA: TGTGCCAGCAGGCGTTCAGGGGAGGGTTCGGACACTGAAGCTTTCTTT.

This clone has just one count. The chain couples TRBV5-1 to TRBJ1-2; no clear D gene. V was pared by 6 bases and J by 6 bases, with 12 bases between. Germline values: CDR1 SGHRS, CDR2 YFSETQ. This CDR3 has 12 residues. This CDR3 reads CASKRESHGYTF. Written as DNA, the CDR3 is TGCGCCAGCAAGAGGGAATCACATGGCTACACCTTC.

This clone was counted a single time. This chain uses TRBV9 with TRBJ1-1; D ambiguous. V was clipped by 2 bases and J by 3 bases, with 11 bases between them. Germline V gene lookup returns CDR1 SGDLS and CDR2 YYNGEE. The CDR3 spans 14 residues. CDR3: CASSVLEVDTEAFF. In DNA, the CDR3 is TGTGCCAGCAGCGTGTTGGAGGTGGACACTGAAGCTTTCTTT.

The rearrangement joins TRBV10-1 to TRBJ2-1; 11 positions agree with TRBD2. Germline loops: CDR1 WNHNN, CDR2 SYGVQD (reference sequence). The ends lost 7 bases at V and 11 bases at J; junction bases unmatched: 4. The CDR3 contains 12 residues. The CDR3 spells CASTGTSGKQFF. CDR3 nucleotides: TGCGCCAGCACCGGGACTAGCGGAAAGCAGTTCTTC.

The chain joins TRBV7-9 to TRBJ2-5; TRBD2 agrees at 9 bases. This CDR3 is 15 amino acids long. From germline, CDR1 is SEHNR and CDR2 FQNEAQ (reference sequence). V shed 1 base, J shed 3 bases, and the junction held 3 bases outside the gene matches. The CDR3 nucleotides are TGTGCCAGCAGCTTAGTTTCTAGCGGGGAAGAGACCCAGTACTTC. Protein sequence: CASSLVSSGEETQYF. Using reference TRBV7-9 and TRBJ2-5 for the parts outside the CDR3, the full variable domain is DTGVSQNPRHKITKRGQNVTFRCDPISEHNRLYWYRQTLGQGPEFLTYFQNEAQLEKSRLLSDRFSAERPKGSFSTLEIQRTEQGDSAMYLCASSLVSSGEETQYFGPGTRLLVL.

The chain links TRBV6-2 or TRBV6-3 to TRBJ1-2; D is possibly TRBD1 (6 bases). The germline V gene has CDR1 MNHEY and CDR2 SVGEGT. With 2 bases removed from V and 5 bases from J, the gap between germline ends came to 18 bases. The CDR3 contains 16 residues. The CDR3 reads CASSYPDRPGFYGYTF. DNA for the CDR3: TGTGCCAGCAGTTACCCCGACAGGCCGGGGTTTTATGGCTACACCTTC.

The chain uses TRBV29-1 and TRBJ2-5; perhaps TRBD2 as D (7 bases). V lost 3 bases to trimming and J lost 5 bases, with 16 bases between them. The CDR3 runs 14 residues. CDR1 is SQVTM and CDR2 is ANQGSEA in the germline V gene. CDR3 residues: CSVEEGGLLETQYF. In nucleotides, the CDR3 is TGCAGCGTTGAGGAGGGGGGGCTTTTGGAGACCCAGTACTTC.

CDR3 DNA sequence: TGTGCCAGCAGCCAAATGGACACCGGAAGGCTCACAGATACGCAGTATTTT. As protein: CASSQMDTGRLTDTQYF. The chain has TRBV3-1 (or the pseudogene TRBV3-2) and TRBJ2-3; possible D gene TRBD1, 5 bases. Germline V gives CDR1 LGHDT, CDR2 YNNKEL (reference sequence). The ends were cut back, 2 bases at V and 2 bases at J, with 17 bases in the middle. The CDR3 loop spans 17 amino acids.

The V and J genes are TRBV6-2 or TRBV6-3 and TRBJ1-1; TRBD1 aligns across 8 bases. Germline lookup yields CDR1 MNHEY and CDR2 SVGEGT. The CDR3 is made up of 17 amino acids. Trimming took 6 bases from V and 7 from J; bases not matched to a gene: 19. The DNA for the CDR3 is TGTGCCAGCAGCCCTAACGGGGGTGGCAGGGGGCTCAATGAAGCTTTCTTT. This encodes CASSPNGGGRGLNEAFF.

The chain joins TRBV5-1 to TRBJ2-7; D is uncertain. The germline gives CDR1 SGHRS, CDR2 YFSETQ. The CDR3 contains 14 residues. Trimming left V 0 bases short and J 2 bases short, with 9 bases between. The CDR3 is CASSLGSGTYEQYF. The CDR3 DNA follows: TGCGCCAGCAGCTTGGGTTCGGGTACCTACGAGCAGTACTTC.